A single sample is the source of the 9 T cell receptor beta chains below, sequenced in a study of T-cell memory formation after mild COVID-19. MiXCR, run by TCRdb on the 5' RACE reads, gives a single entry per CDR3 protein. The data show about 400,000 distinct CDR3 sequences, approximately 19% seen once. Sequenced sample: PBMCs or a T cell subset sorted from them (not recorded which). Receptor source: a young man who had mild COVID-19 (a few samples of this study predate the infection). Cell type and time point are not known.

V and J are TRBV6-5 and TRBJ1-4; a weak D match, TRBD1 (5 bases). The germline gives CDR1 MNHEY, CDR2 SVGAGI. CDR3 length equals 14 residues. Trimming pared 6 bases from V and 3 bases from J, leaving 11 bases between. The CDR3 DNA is TGTGCCAGCAGGCCGGGGGGGTCTAATGAAAAACTGTTTTTT. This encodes CASRPGGSNEKLFF.

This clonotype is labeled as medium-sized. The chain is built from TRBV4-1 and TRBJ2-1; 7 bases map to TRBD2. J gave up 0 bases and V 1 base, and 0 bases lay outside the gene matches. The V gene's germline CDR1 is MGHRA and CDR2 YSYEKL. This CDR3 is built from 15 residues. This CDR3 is CASSQAGGSYNEQFF. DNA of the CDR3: TGCGCCAGCAGCCAAGCGGGGGGCTCCTACAATGAGCAGTTCTTC.

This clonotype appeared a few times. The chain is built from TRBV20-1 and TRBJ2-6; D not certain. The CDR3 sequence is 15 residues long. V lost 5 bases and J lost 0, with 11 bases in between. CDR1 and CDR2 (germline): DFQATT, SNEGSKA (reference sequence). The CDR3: CSASSGVSGANVLTF. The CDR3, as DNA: TGCAGTGCTTCCTCAGGCGTCTCTGGGGCCAACGTCCTGACTTTC.

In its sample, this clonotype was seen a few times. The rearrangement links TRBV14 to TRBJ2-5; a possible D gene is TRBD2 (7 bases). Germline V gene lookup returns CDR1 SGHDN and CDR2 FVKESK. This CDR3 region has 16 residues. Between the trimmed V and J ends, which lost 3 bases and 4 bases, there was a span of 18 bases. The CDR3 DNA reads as TGTGCCAGCAGCCAGGGGGCGGCTAGCGGTGGAGAGACCCAGTACTTC. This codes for CASSQGAASGGETQYF.

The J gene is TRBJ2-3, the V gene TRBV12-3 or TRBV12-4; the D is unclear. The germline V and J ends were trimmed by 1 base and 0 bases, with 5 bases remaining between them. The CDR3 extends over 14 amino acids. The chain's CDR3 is CASSLVISTDTQYF. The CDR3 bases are TGTGCCAGCAGTTTAGTCATCAGCACAGATACGCAGTATTTT.

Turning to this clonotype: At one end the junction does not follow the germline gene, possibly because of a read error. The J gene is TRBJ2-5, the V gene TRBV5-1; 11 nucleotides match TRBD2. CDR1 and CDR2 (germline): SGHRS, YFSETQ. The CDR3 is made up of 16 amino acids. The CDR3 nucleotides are TGCGCCAGCAGCTTGGCCGCTAGCGGGGGGCCAGAGACCAAGTACTTC. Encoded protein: CASSLAASGGPETKYF.

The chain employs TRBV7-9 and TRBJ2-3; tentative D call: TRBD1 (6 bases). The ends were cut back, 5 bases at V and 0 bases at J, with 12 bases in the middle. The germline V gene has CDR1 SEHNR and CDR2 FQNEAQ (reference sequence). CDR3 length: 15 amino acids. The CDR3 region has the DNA TGTGCCAGCAGCCCTACAGGGTCGAGCACAGATACGCAGTATTTT. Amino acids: CASSPTGSSTDTQYF.

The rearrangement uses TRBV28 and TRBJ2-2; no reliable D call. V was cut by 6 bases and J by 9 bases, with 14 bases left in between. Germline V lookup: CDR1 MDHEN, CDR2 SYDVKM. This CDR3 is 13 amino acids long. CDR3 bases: TGTGCCAGCAGCCTGCCGCGCGCGCGGGAGCTGTTTTTT. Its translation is CASSLPRARELFF.

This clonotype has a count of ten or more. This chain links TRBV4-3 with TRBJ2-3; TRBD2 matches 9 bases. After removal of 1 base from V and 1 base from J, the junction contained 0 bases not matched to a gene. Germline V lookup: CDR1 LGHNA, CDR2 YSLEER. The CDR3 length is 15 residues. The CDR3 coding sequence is TGCGCCAGCAGCCAAGCTAGCGGGGGCACAGATACGCAGTATTTT. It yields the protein CASSQASGGTDTQYF.